This T cell receptor beta chain was sequenced in a study of T cell responses to AZD1222 COVID-19 vaccine. This CDR3 spans 16 amino acids. The germline gives CDR1 SGHRS, CDR2 YFSETQ. Trimming took 4 bases from V and 6 from J; bases not matched to a gene: 10. Concerning this clone: Its antigen is undetermined.

General study results and limits: No day 14 peak samples; only post-peak repertoires were characterized. Regions 160-218 and 743-854 held dominance among vaccine-associated CD4 TCRs, which spanned spike.

TCRdb's table, derived via immunoSEQ multiplex PCR, lists solely in-frame clones and lacks some. The repertoire holds fewer than 200,000 clones, around nine tenths seen once, with 1.6% in the top ten. The sequence derives from an adult in good health. The specimen comprised peripheral blood, sampled on day 0 of AZD1222 vaccination. The chain joins TRBV5-1 to TRBJ2-1, with TRBD2 identical over 10 bases. The CDR3 coding sequence is TGCGCCAGCAGCACATCTCTAGCGGGAGACCTCAATGAGCAGTTCTTC. Translated, it gives CASSTSLAGDLNEQFF.